This T cell receptor beta chain emerged from a study of OX40 agonist ivuxolimab in advanced cancers. Background on the study: Patients achieving partial responses numbered three: one hepatocellular carcinoma case and two cutaneous melanoma cases.

V dropped 4 bases and J dropped 0 bases, with 10 bases sitting between them. The CDR3 length is 14 residues. CDR1 and CDR2 (germline): WSHSY, SAAADI. The method was immunoSEQ multiplex PCR; TCRdb's version includes in-frame clones alone and lacks a portion of them. Among about 73,000 clones listed, around 89% were seen once. The receptor was derived from an adult with an advanced solid tumor such as melanoma, head and neck, liver or kidney cancer. The material sequenced was CD4+ or CD8+ T cells sorted from blood, taken in a trial of the OX40 agonist ivuxolimab. This sequence joins TRBV10-2 and TRBJ2-7; D uncertain. This CDR3 is CASSAVSHSYEQYF. CDR3 sequence (DNA): TGCGCCAGCAGTGCGGTCAGTCACTCCTACGAGCAGTACTTC.